The T cell receptor (beta chain) described here comes from a study of blood T cell repertoires in COVID-19. The CDR3 loop spans 16 amino acids. Trimming left V 3 bases short and J 5 bases short, with 17 bases between. The germline V gene has CDR1 MNHNS and CDR2 SASEGT. This clone has just a few counts. How the authors handled the data: Nucleated cell counts were estimated from reference gene primer amplification. Measured with immunoSEQ multiplex PCR; TCRdb has only the in-frame clones, and not every one. The V and J calls and the clone size are those of that table, but D and trimming were determined from the DNA. The sample includes some 250,000 clones, around 81% of them seen just once. One Seattle source followed patients from active infection through their disease course.

The material sequenced was peripheral blood. The receptor was isolated from a woman at least 80 years old with COVID-19, enrolled during active disease. The chain recombines TRBV6-1 with TRBJ2-1; possible D gene TRBD2, 5 bases. CDR3 protein: CASSDVGGLGDNEQFF. CDR3 sequence (DNA): TGTGCCAGCAGTGATGTAGGAGGACTGGGAGACAATGAGCAGTTCTTC.